This T cell receptor beta chain comes out of a study of blood T cell repertoires in COVID-19. As for the study in general: Samples taken during acute and convalescent COVID-19 were collected in the United States, Italy and Spain.

The data were produced by immunoSEQ multiplex PCR, yet TCRdb's version contains in-frame clones alone and is incomplete. The sample includes under 200,000 clones, 85% to 90% of them seen just once. The sample holds one count of this clone. CDR1 is SGHTA and CDR2 is FQGNSA in the germline V gene. Losses at the gene ends were 4 bases for V and 2 bases for J; bases not matched to a gene: 13. The CDR3 has 17 amino acids. The rearrangement uses TRBV7-2 and TRBJ2-7, with 8 bases lining up with TRBD2. The sequenced sample consisted of peripheral blood. This TCR came from a man between 50 and 59 years old with active or convalescent COVID-19. DNA for the CDR3: TGTGCCAGCAGCTCTTCCCCCCCGGGACTAGGACCCTACGAGCAGTACTTC. This encodes CASSSSPPGLGPYEQYF.